The next 21 T cell receptor beta chains were all read from a single sample in a study of PD-1 blockade in classical Hodgkin lymphoma. Produced via immunoSEQ multiplex PCR; TCRdb's table is partial and in-frame only. The repertoire consists of roughly 15,000 clones, with approximately 68% occurring once and the leading ten covering more than 6.5%. No patient escaped relapse after autologous stem cell transplantation, and brentuximab vedotin exposure varied. The material was peripheral blood mononuclear cells (PBMCs), obtained before the second cycle of nivolumab. Source of these receptors: a human donor with classical Hodgkin lymphoma.

V and J are TRBV28 and TRBJ1-1; D is undetermined. CDR3 size: 13 residues. The germline gives CDR1 MDHEN, CDR2 SYDVKM. With 4 bases removed from V and 0 bases from J, the gap between germline ends came to 6 bases. This CDR3 is CASSYTMNTEAFF. The CDR3 DNA reads as TGTGCCAGCAGTTACACCATGAACACTGAAGCTTTCTTT. Drawing the rest from reference TRBV28 and TRBJ1-1, the complete variable domain is DVKVTQSSRYLVKRTGEKVFLECVQDMDHENMFWYRQDPGLGLRLIYFSYDVKMKEKGDIPEGYSVSREKKERFSLILESASTNQTSMYLCASSYTMNTEAFFGQGTRLTVV.

V usage is TRBV6-5 and J usage is TRBJ1-1; D may be TRBD1 (6 bases). CDR1 is MNHEY and CDR2 is SVGAGI in the germline V gene. V was cut by 4 bases and J by 1 base, with 7 bases left in between. The CDR3 is 13 amino acids. In DNA, the CDR3 is TGTGCCAGCAGTTTAGGGGGGAACACTGAAGCTTTCTTT. It encodes CASSLGGNTEAFF.

This clone came up a few times. This chain links TRBV4-1 with TRBJ2-6; 7 nucleotides agree with TRBD1. Germline values: CDR1 MGHRA, CDR2 YSYEKL. V lost 1 base and J lost 0; bases outside the gene matches: 3. The CDR3 has 17 amino acids. In DNA, the CDR3 is TGCGCCAGCAGCCAAGTCCCAGGGGGCTCTGGGGCCAACGTCCTGACTTTC. It specifies CASSQVPGGSGANVLTF.

This chain uses TRBV5-1 with TRBJ1-2; 8 nucleotides agree with TRBD1. The germline V gene encodes CDR1 SGHRS and CDR2 YFSETQ. The CDR3 is made up of 15 amino acids. Unmatched junction bases numbered 5, after V lost 0 bases and J lost 4 bases. The CDR3 loop reads CASSLGTGPLYGYTF. The CDR3 coding sequence is TGCGCCAGCAGCTTGGGGACAGGGCCGCTCTATGGCTACACCTTC. The whole variable domain, remainder taken from reference TRBV5-1 and TRBJ1-2, is KAGVTQTPRYLIKTRGQQVTLSCSPISGHRSVSWYQQTPGQGLQFLFEYFSETQRNKGNFPGRFSGRQFSNSRSEMNVSTLELGDSALYLCASSLGTGPLYGYTFGSGTRLTVV.

V usage is TRBV27 and J usage is TRBJ1-2; 9 nucleotides agree with TRBD1. CDR3 size: 14 residues. CDR1 MNHEY and CDR2 SMNVEV come from the germline V gene (reference sequence). J lost 2 bases, V lost 6 bases, and 4 bases had no gene match. The CDR3 region has the DNA TGTGCCAGCAGCCAGGGACAGGGCAACTATGGCTACACCTTC. This codes for CASSQGQGNYGYTF.

The rearrangement links TRBV7-6 to TRBJ2-3, with D tentatively TRBD2 (6 bases). Trimming removed 8 bases at V and 3 bases at J, with 30 bases between. The CDR3 totals 19 residues. Germline V gene data show CDR1 as SGHVS and CDR2 as FNYEAQ. The CDR3 DNA reads as TGTGCCAGCCAGGTCTTTTTTGAGGCTGGGGGGTATCGGACAGATACGCAGTATTTT. The encoded protein is CASQVFFEAGGYRTDTQYF.

This chain uses TRBV27 with TRBJ2-7, with D maybe TRBD2 (7 bases). The V gene lost 3 bases and the J gene lost 1 base, with 19 bases spanning the gap. There are 17 residues in the CDR3. Germline V gene data show CDR1 as MNHEY and CDR2 as SMNVEV (reference sequence). DNA of the CDR3: TGTGCCAGCAGTTTCGGCAGGGGCGGGAGAACGTCCTACGAGCAGTACTTC. This translates into CASSFGRGGRTSYEQYF.

The V and J genes are TRBV27 and TRBJ2-2; D tentatively fits TRBD1 or TRBD2 (5 bases each). Germline V gene lookup returns CDR1 MNHEY and CDR2 SMNVEV (reference sequence). V was pared by 5 bases and J by 4 bases, with 11 bases between. The CDR3 consists of 14 residues. The CDR3 region has the DNA TGTGCCAGCAGTAGAAAGGGGACCACCGGGGAGCTGTTTTTT. Translation gives CASSRKGTTGELFF.

The chain links TRBV5-6 to TRBJ2-5; 8 bases line up with TRBD2. V dropped 4 bases and J dropped 2; count of bases not matched to a gene: 7. Germline lookup yields CDR1 SGHDT and CDR2 YYEEEE. The CDR3 extends over 15 amino acids. The CDR3, as DNA: TGTGCCAGCAGCCTGAGGAGCGGGGGACAAGAGACCCAGTACTTC. It is translated as CASSLRSGGQETQYF. Complete variable domain (other parts from reference TRBV5-6 and TRBJ2-5): DAGVTQSPTHLIKTRGQQVTLRCSPKSGHDTVSWYQQALGQGPQFIFQYYEEEERQRGNFPDRFSGHQFPNYSSELNVNALLLGDSALYLCASSLRSGGQETQYFGPGTRLLVL.

In this sample, this clone turned up once. The chain has TRBV5-1 and TRBJ2-7; a weak D match, TRBD1 (5 bases). Per the germline V gene, CDR1 is SGHRS and CDR2 is YFSETQ. V was trimmed by 4 bases and J by 4 bases, leaving 15 bases between them. The CDR3 is made up of 14 amino acids. CDR3 in amino acids: CASSPAQGAYEQYF. CDR3 nucleotides: TGCGCCAGCAGCCCCGCCCAAGGGGCGTACGAGCAGTACTTC.

This clone has a handful of counts. This chain uses TRBV2 with TRBJ2-1, with 8 bases that match TRBD2. Losses at the gene ends were 5 bases for V and 3 bases for J; bases not matched to a gene: 6. From germline, CDR1 is SNHLY and CDR2 FYNNEI. The CDR3 consists of 15 residues. CDR3 sequence reads: CASSIPGLVYNEQFF. The CDR3 DNA reads as TGTGCCAGCAGTATCCCGGGACTAGTCTACAATGAGCAGTTCTTC.

V usage is TRBV4-2 and J usage is TRBJ2-7; tentatively, D is TRBD1 or TRBD2 (5 bases each). CDR3 length: 16 amino acids. From germline, CDR1 is LGHNA and CDR2 YNFKEQ. The ends were cut back, 3 bases at V and 3 bases at J, with 18 bases in the middle. In DNA, the CDR3 is TGTGCCAGCAGCCAGGAAACCGGGACGGGTGACTACGAGCAGTACTTC. This codes for CASSQETGTGDYEQYF.

This chain uses TRBV7-3 with TRBJ2-3, with D perhaps being TRBD1 or TRBD2 (6 bases each). The V end lost 5 bases, the J end lost 2 bases, and 14 bases lay between the germline ends. CDR3 length: 15 residues. Germline CDR1 reads SGHTA; CDR2 reads FQGTGA. CDR3 in DNA: TGTGCCAGCAGCCTGGGGGGCGGCATCACAGATACGCAGTATTTT. Protein product: CASSLGGGITDTQYF.

This sequence joins TRBV6-5 and TRBJ2-7; 7 positions agree with TRBD2. With 5 bases clipped from V and 4 bases from J, the junction kept 2 bases outside the gene matches. This CDR3 is built from 12 residues. Germline V lookup: CDR1 MNHEY, CDR2 SVGAGI. The CDR3 coding sequence is TGTGCCAGCAGTCGGGGGGTTTACGAGCAGTACTTC. As protein: CASSRGVYEQYF.

CDR3 sequence reads: CATSRSDYLSYEQYF. For the CDR3, the DNA is TGTGCCACCAGCAGAAGCGACTACCTCTCCTACGAGCAGTACTTC. The V call is TRBV15, the J call TRBJ2-7; possibly TRBD2 for D (5 bases). Trimming shortened V by 2 bases and J by 0 bases, and 11 bases separated the two germline ends. The germline CDR1 and CDR2 sequences are LNHNV and YYDKDF (reference sequence). The CDR3 has 15 amino acids. Full variable domain (missing parts from reference TRBV15 and TRBJ2-7): DAMVIQNPRYQVTQFGKPVTLSCSQTLNHNVMYWYQQKSSQAPKLLFHYYDKDFNNEADTPDNFQSRRPNTSFCFLDIRSPGLGDTAMYLCATSRSDYLSYEQYFGPGTRLTVT.

The V call is TRBV19, the J call TRBJ2-5; 7 positions agree with TRBD1. This CDR3 has 16 amino acids. Germline lookup yields CDR1 LNHDA and CDR2 SQIVND (reference sequence). Trimming took 4 bases from V and 5 from J; bases not matched to a gene: 13. The CDR3 region has the DNA TGTGCCAGTAGTACAAACAGGGGTAGAAGCGCGGAGACCCAGTACTTC. The encoded protein is CASSTNRGRSAETQYF.

The gene calls are TRBV9 and TRBJ2-3; D unclear. The CDR3 sequence is 14 residues long. Germline-derived CDR1 and CDR2 are SGDLS and YYNGEE. V gave up 0 bases and J gave up 0 bases, with 5 bases separating them. The CDR3 reads CASSVAPSTDTQYF. In nucleotides, the CDR3 is TGTGCCAGCAGCGTAGCTCCCAGCACAGATACGCAGTATTTT.

The J gene is TRBJ2-1, the V gene TRBV2; D might be TRBD1 or TRBD2, each matching 5 bases. The CDR3 loop spans 14 amino acids. Trimming stripped 7 bases from V and 8 bases from J, with 18 bases between. In germline, CDR1 is SNHLY, CDR2 FYNNEI. CDR3 residues: CASTLGTLHDEQFF. The CDR3 DNA sequence: TGTGCCAGCACCTTAGGGACGTTACACGATGAGCAGTTCTTC. The complete variable domain, with remaining parts taken from reference TRBV2 and TRBJ2-1, reads EPEVTQTPSHQVTQMGQEVILRCVPISNHLYFYWYRQILGQKVEFLVSFYNNEISEKSEIFDDQFSVERPDGSNFTLKIRSTKLEDSAMYFCASTLGTLHDEQFFGPGTRLTVL.

The sample holds one count of this clone. The chain is built from TRBV7-8 and TRBJ2-1; 7 positions agree with TRBD2. J was trimmed by 0 bases and V by 4 bases; bases with no gene match: 6. CDR3 length equals 16 residues. Germline V CDR1 and CDR2: SGHVS, FQNEAQ. In DNA form, the CDR3 reads TGTGCCAGCAGCTACCGCGGGAGCGTCTCCTACAATGAGCAGTTCTTC. Translated, it gives CASSYRGSVSYNEQFF.

The chain links TRBV30 to TRBJ2-7, with a weak D call TRBD2 (7 bases). The CDR3 totals 14 residues. The V gene lost 0 bases and the J gene lost 5 bases, with 14 bases spanning the gap. The germline CDR1 and CDR2 sequences are GTSNPN and SVGIG (reference sequence). The CDR3 DNA is TGTGCCTGGAGTGTGGGGGGGCACCCTCACGAGCAGTACTTC. The encoded protein is CAWSVGGHPHEQYF.

The chain links TRBV19 to TRBJ1-2; 8 bases line up with TRBD1. This CDR3 has 18 amino acids. CDR1 is LNHDA and CDR2 is SQIVND in the germline V gene (reference sequence). Trimming removed 5 bases from V and 4 bases from J; junction bases left unmatched: 18. CDR3 DNA: TGTGCCAGTAGTGTGAGCGGCGCTACAGGGGGAGGAGGCTATGGCTACACCTTC. Its protein product is CASSVSGATGGGGYGYTF.